Listed here is a single T cell receptor beta chain. At the survey level, the v3.0 immunoSEQ assay was run. Here immunoSEQ multiplex PCR was the method, and the copy in TCRdb shows in-frame clones only, minus some. The table lists some 28,000 clones, 93% of them singletons. This CDR3 has 13 residues. Germline-derived CDR1 and CDR2 are SQVTM and ANQGSEA. V lost 7 bases to trimming and J lost 7 bases; unmatched junction nucleotides: 7. The record originates from a study of long-term antiretroviral therapy in people with HIV. Study-level background: About a decade before 2015, the earliest samples were taken when ART was typically delayed.

The rearrangement links TRBV29-1 to TRBJ2-1; 10 bases match TRBD2. This TCR was sampled from a middle-aged man with HIV. The sequencing here drew on unsorted PBMCs, taken 6.2 years after starting antiretroviral therapy. In DNA form, the CDR3 reads TGCAGCGGATCAGCGGGAGGGCCGAATGAGCAGTTCTTC. Translating gives CSGSAGGPNEQFF.